A single T cell receptor (beta chain) is shown here with its context. This sample was included in a study of blood T cell repertoires in COVID-19. Here immunoSEQ multiplex PCR was the method, and the copy in TCRdb shows in-frame clones only, minus some. The table shows 85,000 to 100,000 clones, with about 76% occurring only once. The sequencing input was peripheral blood. This clonotype originated in a human donor in a cohort sampled during active COVID-19.

The CDR3 is CASSRQRSLQETQYF. CDR3 DNA: TGTGCCAGCAGCCGACAGCGAAGCCTCCAAGAGACCCAGTACTTC. The chain uses TRBV5-6 and TRBJ2-5, with D perhaps TRBD1 (5 bases). Per germline, CDR1 SGHDT and CDR2 YYEEEE. V shed 4 bases and J shed 1 base, with 14 bases lying between them. This CDR3 comprises 15 residues.